This T cell receptor (beta chain) appears in the sequencing data of a study of T cell responses to AZD1222 COVID-19 vaccine. Overall study findings and caveats: Mostly white British, mostly female donors; authors suggested clonal diversity may be underestimated.

Comments on this clone: What it recognizes is unknown.

The ends were cut back, 1 base at V and 4 bases at J, with 14 bases in the middle. The germline V gene encodes CDR1 LGHDT and CDR2 YNNKEL (reference sequence). The CDR3 covers 15 residues. TCRdb's table, derived via immunoSEQ multiplex PCR, lists solely in-frame clones and lacks some. The profile shows about 130,000 clones, around 85% of them singletons. The chain carries TRBV3-1 (or the pseudogene TRBV3-2) and TRBJ2-7; D remains ambiguous. Sequencing was performed on peripheral blood, taken 28 days after the second AZD1222 dose. The source is an adult who received the AZD1222 COVID-19 vaccine. The CDR3 DNA reads as TGTGCCAGCAGCCAAGTTGGCAGACCGCGATACGAGCAGTACTTC. This sequence encodes CASSQVGRPRYEQYF.